This TCR beta chain was identified in a study of cytomegalovirus exposure and HLA in healthy donors (dated by TCRdb to 2015 to 2018). General notes on the study: In an earlier analysis of roughly 590 of the donors, 276 Gb of sequence data and about 110 million unique TCR beta sequences from some 170 million T cells were reported. Among 398 genotyped donors of the cohort, an average of roughly 230,000 unique TCR beta nucleotide sequences was sequenced per donor, of which about 18% were non-productive. Genome-wide SNP genotypes for about 60% of the 666 donors were used in a later genetic analysis, which treated that subset as a discovery cohort. The study was designed to test whether signatures of past pathogen exposure could be identified by cataloging public T cell receptors. Of the 300 to 450 genotyped donors, more than 75% were placed in the genetic ancestry cluster associated with self-reported Caucasian donors. Class I and class II HLA loci were covered by the typing at four-digit resolution. A later analysis re-analyzed previously published TCR beta repertoires from about 600 donors and added high-resolution HLA genotyping to study TCR occurrence patterns. All discovery cohort repertoires had been generated on a single sequencing platform. Rather than using new phenotypic data, the later analysis identified candidate immune exposures from TCR beta sequences and from how often those sequences occurred across donors. Donor age, sex, ethnicity and CMV serostatus were compiled together with the repertoire data. An earlier analysis of around 540 of the donors applied high-throughput TCR beta sequencing to assess whether each TCR beta V gene segment acted as functional or pseudogenic. The study profiled the T cell repertoires of about 720 subjects by immunosequencing and related them to cytomegalovirus serostatus. An early release covering about 600 HLA-typed donors comprised approximately 300 gigabases of sequencing data and roughly 86 million unique TCR sequences. A handful of DR-DQ haplotypes were treated as single units for association and clustering because of strong linkage in the cohort. A separate validation cohort of roughly 120 different subjects was used in addition to the approximately 700-subject first cohort. High-throughput TCR immunosequencing, statistical association of individual TCRs with disease status, and machine learning were combined to predict cytomegalovirus infection status. The number of typed donors differed by locus: about 620-640 for A, B, C, DRB1 and DQB1; about 520 for DQA1; 606 for DPA1; and 400 to 480 for DPB1. Study-wide findings and limitations: In a later genetic analysis, fewer N-insertions in productive TCRs were reported among donors in an Asian-associated ancestry cluster than the roughly 640-donor mean. A cluster of highly shared sequence variants was judged likely to represent a technical artifact of the sequencing pipeline. Broadly in line with IMGT annotations, most TCR beta V segments showed up in productive rearrangements about 87% or about 30% of the time in an earlier analysis of several hundred of the donors. When HLA alleles, especially DR and DQ, strongly co-occurred, TCR associations were difficult to assign to individual alleles. According to the authors, the approach could potentially be generalized to other disease states and immunological phenotypes. Because counts were too low, roughly 18 rarely observed V segments, including chromosome 9 orphons, were left out of the earlier analysis of some 640 of the donors. Compared with equally common non-associated chains, HLA-associated TCR beta chains in a later analysis were more clonally expanded and had lower generation probabilities. At a false discovery rate of 0.05, a later analysis linked some 17,000 TCR beta sequences to specific HLA alleles. In a later analysis, the rate of TCR association differed among HLA loci, with DRB1 alleles having the most associated TCRs and HLA-C alleles having the fewest. The only immune exposure information available for the cohort was CMV serostatus. The classifier was reported to diagnose cytomegalovirus status with high specificity and sensitivity in both the original and validation cohorts. Because some donors lacked HLA typing at each locus, the association tests relied only on the typed subset. A further reported finding was that TCR beta sequences accurately predicted the HLA-A and HLA-B alleles for most subjects in the first cohort. A later analysis found that most CMV-associated TCR beta chains appeared HLA-restricted, with HLA associations seemingly driven largely by CMV exposure. Correlated functional status among segregating V segments might reflect linkage disequilibrium, but an unknown experimental factor could not be ruled out. A later analysis reported that several top co-occurrence clusters appeared linked to parvovirus B19, influenza, CMV and Epstein-Barr virus. Some IMGT-functional V segments, including TRBV6-2 and TRBV6-3, could not be distinguished by the 87-base-pair reads and were therefore excluded. An association between a missense DCLRE1C variant and V-gene and J-gene trimming of TCR beta chains was found in a later genetic analysis and replicated in an independent cohort. Most TCR sequences were observed very rarely across donors, whereas some public TCRs were present in many individuals. Sequencing depth was assumed to be roughly uniform across donors in the presence/absence analyses, though that assumption may not hold. This cohort had only TCR beta chains sequenced, and the lack of alpha or paired-chain data limited which features could be detected. The study listed 164 TCR beta chains as associated with cytomegalovirus. Three of the identified cytomegalovirus-associated TCR beta chains were confirmed in vitro to be specific for cytomegalovirus antigens.

A note on this clone: The antigen this receptor binds is unknown. Base qualities are not provided; no much larger clone lies one nucleotide away.

Germline trimming amounts to 0 bases on V and 0 bases on J, with 11 as the count of junction bases outside the gene matches. The germline V gene encodes CDR1 SGHRS and CDR2 YFSETQ. The CDR3 covers 20 residues, taking in both the cysteine and the phenylalanine. The retained sequence is limited to the CDR3, 60 bases, with the frame set at the first base. The cohort consisted of 666 healthy bone marrow donors. At the time of sampling, all cohort members were nominally healthy, though unrecorded immune exposures were likely present. The donor tested CMV seronegative, placing the donor among the 350 to 400 seronegative members of the cohort. Every donor gave a peripheral blood sample, and the peripheral blood mononuclear cells from that sample were used for TCR beta sequencing. The Qiagen DNeasy Blood Extraction Kit was used to extract genomic DNA from the blood cell samples. Libraries were made using the immunoSEQ multiplex PCR assay. For the multiplex PCR, a mixture combining 60 forward primers for TCR Vbeta segments and 13 reverse primers for TCR Jbeta segments was used. The CDR3 region of rearranged TCR beta genes was amplified from genomic DNA with a multiplex PCR assay. On the Illumina HiSeq System, the amplified TCR beta libraries were sequenced as 87-base-pair reads. As for the authors' bioinformatics: Across the 670 or so repertoires, a later analysis counted about 81 million unique TCR beta chains, around 11 million of which were shared by at least two donors. To remove PCR and sequencing errors, raw reads were error-corrected and collapsed into unique sequences using a nearest-neighbor algorithm that merged closely related sequences. To assign V, D and J gene segments, CDR3 sequences were aligned to IMGT reference sequences. For a sequence to be retained, a match of at least six nucleotides was required to both a V gene segment and a J gene segment. Rearrangements were classified as productive when the CDR3 lacked stop codons and remained in frame with V and J, and all other rearrangements were classified as non-productive. CDR3 was defined according to IMGT convention as the region running from the second conserved V-encoded cysteine to the conserved J-encoded phenylalanine. The earlier analysis of approximately 590 of the donors excluded any sequence lacking an unambiguous match to a single V gene segment. In an earlier analysis of a few hundred of the donors, V segments were called functional above 56.7% productive rearrangements and were called segregating when the between-donor standard deviation exceeded 5%. A statistical classification framework was developed to diagnose cytomegalovirus status using the catalog of TCR beta chain sequences. In a later analysis, TCR nucleotide sequences were compared against IMGT/GENE-DB human TR gene sequences so that V and J genes could be assigned. In a later analysis, CDR3 sequences and most-parsimonious VDJ recombination scenarios were assigned using the TCRdist pipeline. A later analysis defined each TCR beta chain by its CDR3 amino acid sequence plus V-gene family, and excluded reads lacking a unique V-gene family. To address suspected cross-contamination and a sequencing artifact, a later analysis removed under 600 highly shared, low-generation-probability nucleotide sequences. In a later analysis, a clonal expansion index was calculated for each public chain from normalized within-repertoire ranks of inferred template counts. In a later analysis, generation probabilities were computed with a VDJ recombination model fitted to out-of-frame rearrangements, and the resulting probabilities were checked against IGoR. A later analysis scored TCR-TCR, TCR-HLA and TCR-CMV co-occurrence with hypergeometric tests, applying a repertoire-size bias correction to TCR pairs. False discovery rates were estimated in a later analysis by permuting HLA or CMV assignments 20 times. In a later analysis, co-occurring TCRs were grouped using DBSCAN, with TCRdist sequence similarity added in when clustering inside HLA-allele-positive subsets. Repertoires with fewer than 30,000 or more than 120,000 public chains, plus five repertoires with anomalous nucleotide sharing, were excluded from co-occurrence clustering. Here the immuneACCESS table is served through TCRdb, limited to in-frame sequences with V and J called. Missing clones are a known gap in these copies; in checked studies unresolved V genes cover under half, and the rest lacks a known reason. That table furnishes V, J and clone size, whereas the DNA furnished D and trimming. This sample comprises about 140,000 clones, about 75% of them detected only once. The top ten hold under 4.5% of the sample.

The sequencing input was PBMCs. The sequence links TRBV5-1 to TRBJ2-7; TRBD2 aligns with 14 central bases. This TCR derives from a man younger than 35 in good health and CMV-seronegative. The nucleotide sequence reads as follows: TGCGCCAGCAGCTTGGTGGTCGGGACTAGCGGGAGATCGGGCTCCTACGAGCAGTACTTC. Translated, this is CASSLVVGTSGRSGSYEQYF.